The T cell receptor beta chain under discussion was sequenced for a study of a mutant IDH1 vaccine in newly diagnosed glioma. Libraries were prepared by immunoSEQ multiplex PCR; TCRdb keeps only in-frame clonotypes and omits some of them. The sample yields tens of thousands of clones, 80% to 90% seen once. Germline-derived CDR1 and CDR2 are LGHNA and YNFKEQ. This CDR3 has 15 amino acids. Trimming cost V 3 bases and J 4 bases, with 16 bases left between them. Time point reported: week 35, safety follow-up. Each dose delivered 300 ug of mutant IDH1 20-mer peptide subcutaneously with imiquimod. Details on this clone: Its antigen is unknown.

The chain couples TRBV4-2 to TRBJ2-7; D possibly uses TRBD1 or TRBD2 (6 bases each). The source was PBMCs, collected from a glioma patient whose treatment included an IDH1 peptide vaccine. The receptor was derived from a man in his forties with glioma. CDR3 region: CASSQWAGGQYEQYF. CDR3 bases: TGTGCCAGCAGCCAGTGGGCTGGGGGGCAATACGAGCAGTACTTC.